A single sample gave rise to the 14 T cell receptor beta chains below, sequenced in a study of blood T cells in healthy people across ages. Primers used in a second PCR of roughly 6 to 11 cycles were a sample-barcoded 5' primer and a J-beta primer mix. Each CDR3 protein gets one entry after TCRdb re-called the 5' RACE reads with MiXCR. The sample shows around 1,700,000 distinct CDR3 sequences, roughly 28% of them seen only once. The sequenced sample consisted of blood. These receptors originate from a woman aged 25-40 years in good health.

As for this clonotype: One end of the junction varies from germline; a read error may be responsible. The CDR3 here is CASRAQYQETQNF. The CDR3 bases are TGTGCCAGCCGGGCCCAGTACCAAGAGACCCAGAACTTC. The chain is built from TRBV9 and TRBJ2-5, with D unclear. This CDR3 has 13 amino acids. Germline V lookup: CDR1 SGDLS, CDR2 YYNGEE. The complete variable domain, with remaining parts taken from reference TRBV9 and TRBJ2-5, reads DSGVTQTPKHLITATGQRVTLRCSPRSGDLSVYWYQQSLDQGLQFLIQYYNGEERAKGNILERFSAQQFPDLHSELNLSSLELGDSALYFCASRAQYQETQNFGPGTRLLVL.

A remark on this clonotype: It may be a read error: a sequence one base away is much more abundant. The CDR3 coding sequence is TGTGCCAGCAGCTTATTCCGGACTAGCGTACAGTTCTTC. This encodes CASSLFRTSVQFF. The gene calls are TRBV7-2 and TRBJ2-1, with TRBD2 identical over 9 bases. V dropped 2 bases and J dropped 13; count of bases not matched to a gene: 6. CDR1 is SGHTA, CDR2 FQGNSA, per germline. The CDR3 spans 13 residues.

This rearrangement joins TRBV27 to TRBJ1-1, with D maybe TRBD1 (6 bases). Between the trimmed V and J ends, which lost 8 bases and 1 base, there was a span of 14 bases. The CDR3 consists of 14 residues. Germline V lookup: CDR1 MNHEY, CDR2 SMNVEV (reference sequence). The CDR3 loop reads CASGKGDWNTEAFF. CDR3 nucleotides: TGTGCCAGCGGTAAGGGGGATTGGAACACTGAAGCTTTCTTT.

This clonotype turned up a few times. This CDR3 reads CASSEIGGHSYEQYF. CDR3 DNA: TGTGCCAGCAGTGAAATAGGGGGCCATTCCTACGAGCAGTACTTC. This rearrangement joins TRBV2 to TRBJ2-7, with 7 positions matching TRBD1. Germline assignment: CDR1 SNHLY and CDR2 FYNNEI. V shed 2 bases and J 1 base; nucleotides not matched to a gene: 5. This CDR3 region has 15 residues.

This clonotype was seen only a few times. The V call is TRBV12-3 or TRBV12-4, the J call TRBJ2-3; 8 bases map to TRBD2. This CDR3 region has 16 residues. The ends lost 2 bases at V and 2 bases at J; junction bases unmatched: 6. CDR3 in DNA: TGTGCCAGCAGTTTAACTCGCGGGAGGCCCACAGATACGCAGTATTTT. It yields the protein CASSLTRGRPTDTQYF.

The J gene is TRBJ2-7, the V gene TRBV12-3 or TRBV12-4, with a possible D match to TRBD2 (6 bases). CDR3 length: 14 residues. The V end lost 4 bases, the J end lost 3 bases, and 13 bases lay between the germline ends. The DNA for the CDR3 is TGTGCCAGCAGTTATGCGGGGCTAGGCTACGAGCAGTACTTC. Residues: CASSYAGLGYEQYF.

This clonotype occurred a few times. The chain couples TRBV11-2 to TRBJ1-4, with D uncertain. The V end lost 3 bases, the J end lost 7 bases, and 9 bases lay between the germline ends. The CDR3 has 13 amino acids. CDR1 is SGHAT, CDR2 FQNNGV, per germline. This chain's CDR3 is CASSLEPIEKLFF. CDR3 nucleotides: TGTGCCAGCAGCTTGGAGCCCATTGAAAAACTGTTTTTT.

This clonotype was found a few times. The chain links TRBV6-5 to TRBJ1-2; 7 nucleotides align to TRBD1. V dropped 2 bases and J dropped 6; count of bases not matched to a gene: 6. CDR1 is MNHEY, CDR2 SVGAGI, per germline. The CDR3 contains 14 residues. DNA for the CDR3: TGTGCCAGCAGTTACAAGACAGGGAGGGATGGCTACACCTTC. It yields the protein CASSYKTGRDGYTF.

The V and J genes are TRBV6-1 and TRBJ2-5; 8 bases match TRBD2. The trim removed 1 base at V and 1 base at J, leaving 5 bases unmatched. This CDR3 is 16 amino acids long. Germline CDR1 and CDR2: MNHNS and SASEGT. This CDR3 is CASSEGGAGGQETQYF. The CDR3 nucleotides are TGTGCCAGCAGTGAAGGAGGGGCGGGGGGCCAAGAGACCCAGTACTTC.

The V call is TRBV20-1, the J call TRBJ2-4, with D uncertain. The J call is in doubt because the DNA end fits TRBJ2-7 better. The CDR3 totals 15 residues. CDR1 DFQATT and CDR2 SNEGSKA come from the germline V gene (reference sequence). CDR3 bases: TGCAGTGCCGTATTATGGAAATCCGACAACTACGAGCAGTACTTC. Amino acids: CSAVLWKSDNYEQYF.

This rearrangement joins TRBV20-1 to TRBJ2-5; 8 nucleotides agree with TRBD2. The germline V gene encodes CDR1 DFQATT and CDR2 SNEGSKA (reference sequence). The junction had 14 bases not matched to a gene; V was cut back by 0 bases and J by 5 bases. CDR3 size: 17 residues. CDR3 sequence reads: CSARDQDSGAIEETQYF. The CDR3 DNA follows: TGCAGTGCTAGAGATCAGGATAGCGGGGCCATAGAGGAGACCCAGTACTTC.

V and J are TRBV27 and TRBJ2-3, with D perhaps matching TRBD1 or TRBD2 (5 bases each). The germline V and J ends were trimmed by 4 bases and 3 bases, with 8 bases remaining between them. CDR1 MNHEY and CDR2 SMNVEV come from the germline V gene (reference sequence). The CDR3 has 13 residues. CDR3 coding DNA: TGTGCCAGCAGTTGGGGACCGACAGATACGCAGTATTTT. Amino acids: CASSWGPTDTQYF.

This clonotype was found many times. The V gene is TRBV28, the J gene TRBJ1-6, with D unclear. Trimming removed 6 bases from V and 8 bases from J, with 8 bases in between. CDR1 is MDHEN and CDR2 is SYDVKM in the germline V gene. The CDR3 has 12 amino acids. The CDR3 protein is CASSRSDSPLHF. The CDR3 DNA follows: TGTGCCAGCAGCCGAAGTGATTCACCCCTCCACTTT.

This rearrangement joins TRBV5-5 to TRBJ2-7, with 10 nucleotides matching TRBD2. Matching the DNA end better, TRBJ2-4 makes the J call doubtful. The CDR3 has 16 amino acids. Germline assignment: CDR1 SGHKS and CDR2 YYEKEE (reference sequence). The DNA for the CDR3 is TGTGCCAGCACCTATAGCGGGGGGCTGGAAGGGAACATTCAGTACTTC. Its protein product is CASTYSGGLEGNIQYF.